This T cell receptor beta chain was recovered during a study of cytomegalovirus exposure and HLA in healthy donors. Note on this clone: Its antigen is undetermined.

Sequencing was performed with immunoSEQ multiplex PCR; in TCRdb, only in-frame clones are kept and a portion is missing. The sample consists of 120,000 to 150,000 clones, 87% of them appearing once. Points from the study as a whole: Cytomegalovirus status, reportedly, was diagnosed with high specificity and sensitivity by the classifier. Through in vitro validation, three CMV-associated chains were shown to be specific for CMV antigens. Most TCR sequences were uncommon, yet certain public TCRs appeared in many donors. Cytomegalovirus-associated TCR beta chains were listed, numbering more than 150.

This CDR3 spans 15 amino acids. Germline CDR1 reads LGHNA; CDR2 reads YNFKEQ. The V and J ends lost 0 bases and 8 bases, in that order; junction bases with no gene match: 8. Input material: PBMCs. The genes are TRBV4-2 and TRBJ1-2, with 8 bases lining up with TRBD1. The sequence derives from a man between 18 and 35 years old in good health and CMV-seropositive. This chain's CDR3 is CASSQEKTGVWGYTF. The CDR3, as DNA: TGTGCCAGCAGCCAAGAGAAGACAGGGGTGTGGGGCTACACCTTC.